A selection of T cell receptor beta chains follows, all from one sample in a study of cytomegalovirus exposure and HLA in healthy donors. Only in-frame clones appear in the TCRdb table, and some are missing; sequencing was by immunoSEQ multiplex PCR. The sample includes about 150,000 clones, approximately 85% of them seen just once. The sequencing sample was made of PBMCs. Receptor source: a woman younger than 30 in good health and CMV-seronegative. Each CDR3 is given with its conserved first and last residue. The order of the fields is J gene, V gene, D gene, clone size, CDR3 protein, CDR3 DNA. A D gene is named only where the DNA matches it firmly. Rows may omit the clone size; those that give it use once, few, many or a size class.

J gene: TRBJ2-2
V gene: TRBV2
D gene: TRBD2
clone size: NA
CDR3 protein: CASSKNPLAGTLTGELFF
CDR3 DNA: TGTGCCAGCAGTAAGAACCCTCTAGCGGGTACTCTGACCGGGGAGCTGTTTTTT

J gene: TRBJ1-3
V gene: TRBV6-5
D gene: NA
clone size: NA
CDR3 protein: CASSRLMPGNTIYF
CDR3 DNA: TGTGCCAGCAGTCGACTAATGCCTGGAAACACCATATATTTT

J gene: TRBJ1-1
V gene: TRBV29-1
D gene: TRBD1
clone size: once
CDR3 protein: CSVGGQGLTEAFF
CDR3 DNA: TGCAGCGTTGGGGGACAGGGGCTTACTGAAGCTTTCTTT

J gene: TRBJ1-2
V gene: TRBV7-9
D gene: NA
clone size: NA
CDR3 protein: CASSQPRAGNYGYTF
CDR3 DNA: TGTGCCAGCAGCCAACCACGGGCAGGGAACTATGGCTACACCTTC

J gene: TRBJ2-7
V gene: TRBV7-6
D gene: NA
clone size: NA
CDR3 protein: CASSLTDGDRGEQYF
CDR3 DNA: TGTGCCAGCAGCTTGACGGACGGTGATCGGGGCGAGCAGTACTTC

J gene: TRBJ1-5
V gene: TRBV18
D gene: TRBD1
clone size: NA
CDR3 protein: CASSLGQGPISNQPQHF
CDR3 DNA: TGTGCCAGCTCTCTCGGACAGGGACCCATTAGCAATCAGCCCCAGCATTTT

J gene: TRBJ1-2
V gene: TRBV18
D gene: NA
clone size: NA
CDR3 protein: CASSPPRQATGGYTF
CDR3 DNA: TGTGCCAGCTCACCACCGCGCCAGGCCACAGGTGGCTACACCTTC

J gene: TRBJ1-5
V gene: TRBV6-6
D gene: NA
clone size: few
CDR3 protein: CASSPRQAHKNQPQHF
CDR3 DNA: TGTGCCAGCAGTCCTCGACAGGCCCATAAAAATCAGCCCCAGCATTTT

J gene: TRBJ2-3
V gene: TRBV10-3
D gene: NA
clone size: few
CDR3 protein: CAISGGVPTDTQYF
CDR3 DNA: TGTGCCATCAGTGGGGGGGTCCCCACAGATACGCAGTATTTT

J gene: TRBJ1-2
V gene: TRBV28
D gene: NA
clone size: NA
CDR3 protein: CASSFGGKSYGYTF
CDR3 DNA: TGTGCCAGCAGTTTTGGGGGGAAAAGTTATGGCTACACCTTC

J gene: TRBJ1-2
V gene: TRBV7-9
D gene: NA
clone size: few
CDR3 protein: CASSLGDTGKRYGYTF
CDR3 DNA: TGTGCCAGCAGCTTAGGCGACACAGGGAAGCGCTATGGCTACACCTTC

J gene: TRBJ2-7
V gene: TRBV29-1
D gene: TRBD1
clone size: NA
CDR3 protein: CSGGQGSSYEQYF
CDR3 DNA: TGCAGCGGCGGACAGGGGAGCTCCTACGAGCAGTACTTC

J gene: TRBJ2-7
V gene: TRBV29-1
D gene: NA
clone size: NA
CDR3 protein: CSVVFRTQPYEQYF
CDR3 DNA: TGCAGCGTTGTCTTCCGGACACAACCCTACGAGCAGTACTTC

J gene: TRBJ2-7
V gene: TRBV27
D gene: NA
clone size: NA
CDR3 protein: CASRLKHLALCEQYF
CDR3 DNA: TGTGCCAGCAGACTCAAACATCTAGCGTTGTGCGAGCAGTACTTC

J gene: TRBJ2-7
V gene: TRBV19
D gene: NA
clone size: NA
CDR3 protein: CASTGEVSNEQYF
CDR3 DNA: TGTGCCAGCACTGGGGAGGTCTCAAACGAGCAGTACTTC

J gene: TRBJ2-3
V gene: TRBV7-2
D gene: TRBD2
clone size: few
CDR3 protein: CASSLFSGGTDTQYF
CDR3 DNA: TGTGCCAGCAGCCTATTTAGCGGGGGCACAGATACGCAGTATTTT

J gene: TRBJ2-7
V gene: TRBV7-7
D gene: TRBD1
clone size: NA
CDR3 protein: CASSPTGEDEQYF
CDR3 DNA: TGTGCTAGCAGCCCGACAGGGGAAGACGAGCAGTACTTC

J gene: TRBJ2-1
V gene: TRBV27
D gene: TRBD1
clone size: NA
CDR3 protein: CASTWGTGGDEQFF
CDR3 DNA: TGTGCCAGCACCTGGGGGACAGGTGGGGATGAGCAGTTCTTC

J gene: TRBJ2-1
V gene: TRBV28
D gene: TRBD2
clone size: NA
CDR3 protein: CASSRPWSGSYNEQFF
CDR3 DNA: TGTGCCAGCAGTCGACCCTGGAGCGGGAGCTACAATGAGCAGTTCTTC

J gene: TRBJ1-5
V gene: TRBV10-1
D gene: NA
clone size: NA
CDR3 protein: CASSEGGIGQPQHF
CDR3 DNA: TGCGCCAGCAGTGAGGGAGGAATTGGTCAGCCCCAGCATTTT

J gene: TRBJ2-5
V gene: TRBV5-6
D gene: NA
clone size: NA
CDR3 protein: CASSLSWETQYF
CDR3 DNA: TGTGCCAGCAGCTTGAGCTGGGAGACCCAGTACTTC

J gene: TRBJ2-2
V gene: TRBV5-4
D gene: NA
clone size: NA
CDR3 protein: CASSHRGSVTGELFF
CDR3 DNA: TGTGCCAGCAGCCATAGGGGGTCGGTCACCGGGGAGCTGTTTTTT

J gene: TRBJ2-1
V gene: TRBV5-1
D gene: NA
clone size: NA
CDR3 protein: CASSLVSGNYNEQFF
CDR3 DNA: TGCGCCAGCAGCTTGGTGTCCGGGAACTACAATGAGCAGTTCTTC

J gene: TRBJ2-3
V gene: TRBV4-2
D gene: TRBD1
clone size: once
CDR3 protein: CASSQEQGIGTDTQYF
CDR3 DNA: TGTGCCAGCAGCCAGGAACAGGGGATTGGTACAGATACGCAGTATTTT

J gene: TRBJ2-4
V gene: TRBV5-1
D gene: NA
clone size: NA
CDR3 protein: CASRGAGEIQYF
CDR3 DNA: TGCGCCAGCAGGGGTGCCGGGGAGATTCAGTACTTC

J gene: TRBJ2-2
V gene: TRBV25-1
D gene: TRBD2
clone size: NA
CDR3 protein: CASSETGLAGGTGELFF
CDR3 DNA: TGTGCCAGCAGTGAAACGGGACTAGCGGGGGGCACCGGGGAGCTGTTTTTT

J gene: TRBJ2-7
V gene: TRBV7-9
D gene: TRBD2
clone size: NA
CDR3 protein: CASSLPSGGEQYF
CDR3 DNA: TGTGCCAGCAGCTTACCCTCGGGGGGCGAGCAGTACTTC

J gene: TRBJ1-6
V gene: TRBV4-3
D gene: NA
clone size: NA
CDR3 protein: CASSQEAVSSYNSPLHF
CDR3 DNA: TGCGCCAGCAGCCAAGAGGCTGTCAGCTCCTATAATTCACCCCTCCACTTT

J gene: TRBJ2-1
V gene: TRBV7-2
D gene: TRBD1
clone size: NA
CDR3 protein: CASSPDRGSYNEQFF
CDR3 DNA: TGTGCCAGCAGCCCGGACAGGGGTTCCTACAATGAGCAGTTCTTC

J gene: TRBJ2-1
V gene: TRBV6-5
D gene: NA
clone size: NA
CDR3 protein: CASSNLAGMHEQFF
CDR3 DNA: TGTGCCAGCAGTAATTTGGCAGGGATGCATGAGCAGTTCTTC

J gene: TRBJ1-5
V gene: TRBV5-5
D gene: NA
clone size: NA
CDR3 protein: CASGWSSNQPQHF
CDR3 DNA: TGTGCCAGCGGGTGGAGTAGCAATCAGCCCCAGCATTTT

J gene: TRBJ2-7
V gene: TRBV28
D gene: TRBD1
clone size: once
CDR3 protein: CASSSPPGQGVLEQYF
CDR3 DNA: TGTGCCAGCAGTTCCCCGCCGGGACAGGGGGTGCTCGAGCAGTACTTC

J gene: TRBJ1-5
V gene: TRBV6-4
D gene: NA
clone size: NA
CDR3 protein: CASRSQPQHF
CDR3 DNA: TGTGCCAGCAGGAGTCAGCCCCAGCATTTT

J gene: TRBJ2-7
V gene: TRBV28
D gene: TRBD2
clone size: NA
CDR3 protein: CASSVGGGVPYEQYF
CDR3 DNA: TGTGCCAGCAGTGTCGGCGGGGGGGTCCCCTACGAGCAGTACTTC

J gene: TRBJ2-1
V gene: TRBV30
D gene: TRBD2
clone size: NA
CDR3 protein: CAWSGGLAPNEQFF
CDR3 DNA: TGTGCCTGGAGTGGCGGACTAGCGCCGAATGAGCAGTTCTTC

J gene: TRBJ1-5
V gene: TRBV28
D gene: NA
clone size: few
CDR3 protein: CASSLVAWAGNQPQHF
CDR3 DNA: TGTGCCAGCAGTTTAGTGGCATGGGCAGGCAATCAGCCCCAGCATTTT

J gene: TRBJ2-7
V gene: TRBV6-5
D gene: TRBD1
clone size: NA
CDR3 protein: CASSSPPGTGLFEQYF
CDR3 DNA: TGTGCCAGCAGTTCTCCCCCCGGGACAGGGCTTTTCGAGCAGTACTTC

J gene: TRBJ2-7
V gene: TRBV15
D gene: TRBD2
clone size: NA
CDR3 protein: CATSELNRLGSGSYEQYF
CDR3 DNA: TGTGCCACCAGCGAATTAAATCGGCTGGGCAGCGGGAGTTACGAGCAGTACTTC

J gene: TRBJ2-1
V gene: TRBV19
D gene: TRBD1
clone size: NA
CDR3 protein: CASSPWTGNSYNEQFF
CDR3 DNA: TGTGCCAGTAGCCCATGGACAGGGAACTCCTACAATGAGCAGTTCTTC

J gene: TRBJ2-3
V gene: TRBV6-1
D gene: NA
clone size: NA
CDR3 protein: CASSGVPDTQYF
CDR3 DNA: TGTGCCAGCAGTGGCGTCCCAGATACGCAGTATTTT

J gene: TRBJ1-3
V gene: TRBV15
D gene: TRBD1
clone size: NA
CDR3 protein: CATSRDGGTGLISGNTIYF
CDR3 DNA: TGTGCCACCAGCAGAGATGGAGGGACAGGACTCATCTCTGGAAACACCATATATTTT